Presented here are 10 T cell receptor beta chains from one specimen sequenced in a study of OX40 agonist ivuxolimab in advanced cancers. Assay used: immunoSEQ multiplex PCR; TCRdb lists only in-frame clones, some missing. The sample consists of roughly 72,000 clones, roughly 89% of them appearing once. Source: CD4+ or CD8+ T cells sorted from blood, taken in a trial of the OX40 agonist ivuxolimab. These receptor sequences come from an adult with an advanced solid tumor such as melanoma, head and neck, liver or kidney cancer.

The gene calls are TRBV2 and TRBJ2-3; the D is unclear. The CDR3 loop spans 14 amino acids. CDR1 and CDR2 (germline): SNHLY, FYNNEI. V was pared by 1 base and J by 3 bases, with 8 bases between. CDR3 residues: CASSEVVVTDTQYF. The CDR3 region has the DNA TGTGCCAGCAGTGAAGTAGTTGTAACAGATACGCAGTATTTT.

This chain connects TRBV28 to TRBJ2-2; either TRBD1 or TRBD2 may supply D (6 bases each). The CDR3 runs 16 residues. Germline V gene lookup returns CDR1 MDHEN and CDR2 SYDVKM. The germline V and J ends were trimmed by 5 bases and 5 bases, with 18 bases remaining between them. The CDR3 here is CASSLPKGGGTGELFF. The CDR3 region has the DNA TGTGCCAGCAGTCTCCCGAAGGGGGGTGGGACCGGGGAGCTGTTTTTT.

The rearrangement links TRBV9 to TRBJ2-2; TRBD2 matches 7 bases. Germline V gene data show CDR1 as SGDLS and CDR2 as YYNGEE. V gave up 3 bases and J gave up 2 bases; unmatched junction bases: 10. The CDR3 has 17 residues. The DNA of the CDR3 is TGTGCCAGCAGCGCCCGTGGGGGAGGGTCCAACACCGGGGAGCTGTTTTTT. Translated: CASSARGGGSNTGELFF.

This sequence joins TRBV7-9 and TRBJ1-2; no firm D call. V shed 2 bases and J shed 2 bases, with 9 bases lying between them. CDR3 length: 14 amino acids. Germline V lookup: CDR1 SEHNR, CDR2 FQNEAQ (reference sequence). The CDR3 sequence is CASSLQAINYGYTF. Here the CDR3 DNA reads TGTGCCAGCAGCTTACAGGCGATAAACTATGGCTACACCTTC.

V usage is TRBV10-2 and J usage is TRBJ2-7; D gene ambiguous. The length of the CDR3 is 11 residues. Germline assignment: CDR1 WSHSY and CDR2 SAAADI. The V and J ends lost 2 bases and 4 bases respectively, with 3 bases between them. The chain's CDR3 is CASSERYEQYF. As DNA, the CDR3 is TGCGCCAGCAGTGAGCGATACGAGCAGTACTTC.

CDR3 sequence (DNA): TGCGCCAGCAGCCAAGTGGAGGCGGCCATAGGACCCGGGGAGCTGTTTTTT. It codes for CASSQVEAAIGPGELFF. The chain has TRBV4-1 and TRBJ2-2, with D perhaps TRBD2 (5 bases). The length of the CDR3 is 17 residues. Between the trimmed V and J ends, which lost 1 base and 6 bases, there was a span of 18 bases. CDR1 MGHRA and CDR2 YSYEKL come from the germline V gene.

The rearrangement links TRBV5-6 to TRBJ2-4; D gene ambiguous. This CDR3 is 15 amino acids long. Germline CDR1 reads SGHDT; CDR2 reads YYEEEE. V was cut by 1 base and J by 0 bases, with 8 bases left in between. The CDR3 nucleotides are TGTGCCAGCAGCTTGTGGGCAGGAGCCAAAAACATTCAGTACTTC. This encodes CASSLWAGAKNIQYF.

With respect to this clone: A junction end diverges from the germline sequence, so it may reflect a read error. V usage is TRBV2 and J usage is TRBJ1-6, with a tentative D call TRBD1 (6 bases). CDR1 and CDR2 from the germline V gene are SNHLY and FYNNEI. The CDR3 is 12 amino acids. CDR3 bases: TGTGCCAGCAGTGAAGCCAGGGGCTCAAAGTACTTT. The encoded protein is CASSEARGSKYF. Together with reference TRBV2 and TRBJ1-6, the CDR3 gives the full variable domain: EPEVTQTPSHQVTQMGQEVILRCVPISNHLYFYWYRQILGQKVEFLVSFYNNEISEKSEIFDDQFSVERPDGSNFTLKIRSTKLEDSAMYFCASSEARGSKYFGNGTRLTVT.

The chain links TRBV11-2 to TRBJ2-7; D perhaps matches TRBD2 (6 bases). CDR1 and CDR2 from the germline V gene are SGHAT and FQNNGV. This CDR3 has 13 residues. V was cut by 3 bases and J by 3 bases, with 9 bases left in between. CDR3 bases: TGTGCCAGCAGCTTCCCGACTAGCTACGAGCAGTACTTC. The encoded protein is CASSFPTSYEQYF. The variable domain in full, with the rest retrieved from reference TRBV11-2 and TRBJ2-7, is EAGVAQSPRYKIIEKRQSVAFWCNPISGHATLYWYQQILGQGPKLLIQFQNNGVVDDSQLPKDRFSAERLKGVDSTLKIQPAKLEDSAVYLCASSFPTSYEQYFGPGTRLTVT.

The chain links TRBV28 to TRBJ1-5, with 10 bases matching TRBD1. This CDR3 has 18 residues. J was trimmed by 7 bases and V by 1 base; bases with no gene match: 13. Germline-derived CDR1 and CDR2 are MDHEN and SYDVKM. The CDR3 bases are TGTGCCAGCAGTTTATCTCCCTTCGACAGGGGGCAAGGGCAGCCCCAGCATTTT. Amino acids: CASSLSPFDRGQGQPQHF.